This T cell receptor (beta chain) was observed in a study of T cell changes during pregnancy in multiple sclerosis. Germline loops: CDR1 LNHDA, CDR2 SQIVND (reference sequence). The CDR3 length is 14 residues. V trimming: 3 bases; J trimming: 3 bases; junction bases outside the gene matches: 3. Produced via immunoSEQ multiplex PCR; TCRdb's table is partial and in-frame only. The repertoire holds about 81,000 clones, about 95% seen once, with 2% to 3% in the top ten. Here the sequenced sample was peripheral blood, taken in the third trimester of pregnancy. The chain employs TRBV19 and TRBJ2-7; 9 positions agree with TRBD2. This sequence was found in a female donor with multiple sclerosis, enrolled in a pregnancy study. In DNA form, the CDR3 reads TGTGCCAGTAGTATCGGCGGGGGGGTCTACGAGCAGTACTTC. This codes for CASSIGGGVYEQYF.